Following are 32 T cell receptor beta chains from one sample sequenced in a study of T cell changes during pregnancy in multiple sclerosis. Using immunoSEQ multiplex PCR, the repertoire was profiled, and TCRdb retains in-frame clones only, with some absent. Seen here are approximately 37,000 clones, roughly 92% observed once, and the top ten hold around 0.78%. Sequences were derived from CD4+ T cells from peripheral blood mononuclear cells, sampled before pregnancy. The receptors were sampled from a female donor with multiple sclerosis, enrolled in a pregnancy study.

The gene calls are TRBV9 and TRBJ2-7; D perhaps matches TRBD2 (6 bases). Trimming pared 1 base from V and 3 bases from J, leaving 11 bases between. Germline CDR1 and CDR2: SGDLS and YYNGEE. This CDR3 comprises 14 residues. CDR3 region: CASSVTVADYEQYF. The CDR3 nucleotides are TGTGCCAGCAGCGTAACGGTAGCGGACTACGAGCAGTACTTC.

The gene calls are TRBV5-1 and TRBJ2-6, with D perhaps TRBD1 (6 bases). Germline-derived CDR1 and CDR2 are SGHRS and YFSETQ. CDR3 length: 15 amino acids. V lost 5 bases, J lost 1 base, and 10 bases lay in between. The CDR3 protein is CASRSTGSGANVLTF. The CDR3, as DNA: TGCGCCAGCAGGTCCACAGGGTCTGGGGCCAACGTCCTGACTTTC.

The J gene is TRBJ2-1, the V gene TRBV28, with D perhaps TRBD1 (6 bases). Trimming took 7 bases from V and 0 from J, leaving 13 bases between them. This CDR3 region has 15 residues. Germline V gene lookup returns CDR1 MDHEN and CDR2 SYDVKM. The CDR3 sequence: CASNREPSSYNEQFF. DNA of the CDR3: TGTGCCAGCAACAGGGAACCGAGCTCCTACAATGAGCAGTTCTTC.

Only a few counts were recorded for this clone. The chain employs TRBV29-1 and TRBJ1-1; D is possibly TRBD1 (5 bases). V shed 4 bases and J shed 7 bases, with 10 bases lying between them. This CDR3 contains 11 residues. Germline lookup yields CDR1 SQVTM and CDR2 ANQGSEA. The CDR3 region has the DNA TGCAGCGTTGTGGGGAGGGGTGAAGCTTTCTTT. It translates to CSVVGRGEAFF.

The rearrangement links TRBV28 to TRBJ2-5; D is possibly TRBD2 (6 bases). In germline, CDR1 is MDHEN, CDR2 SYDVKM. V gave up 6 bases and J gave up 5 bases, with 19 bases separating them. The CDR3 has 15 amino acids. The CDR3 nucleotides are TGTGCCAGCAGCTTACCGGGACTCCGACGGGAGACCCAGTACTTC. Its protein is CASSLPGLRRETQYF. Supplemented by reference TRBV28 and TRBJ2-5, the full variable domain reads DVKVTQSSRYLVKRTGEKVFLECVQDMDHENMFWYRQDPGLGLRLIYFSYDVKMKEKGDIPEGYSVSREKKERFSLILESASTNQTSMYLCASSLPGLRRETQYFGPGTRLLVL.

The rearrangement links TRBV6-5 to TRBJ1-2; D is undetermined. Germline V gene lookup returns CDR1 MNHEY and CDR2 SVGAGI. V dropped 5 bases and J dropped 5 bases, with 12 bases sitting between them. The CDR3 consists of 13 residues. The CDR3 DNA is TGTGCCAGCAGTCTAAGACAAGGATATGGCTACACCTTC. Translated: CASSLRQGYGYTF.

V and J are TRBV2 and TRBJ2-3, with 13 bases identical to TRBD2. This CDR3 contains 14 residues. The trim removed 9 bases at V and 6 bases at J, leaving 6 bases unmatched. Germline V gene sequence: CDR1 SNHLY, CDR2 FYNNEI. The CDR3 nucleotides are TGTGCCAGTTTGGGACTAGCGGGACGGGATACGCAGTATTTT. It codes for CASLGLAGRDTQYF.

This clone was recorded a few times. This rearrangement joins TRBV7-9 to TRBJ1-2; TRBD1 matches 11 bases. Germline CDR1 is SEHNR and CDR2 is FQNEAQ (reference sequence). This CDR3 spans 15 amino acids. Trimming took 5 bases from V and 3 from J; bases not matched to a gene: 5. The CDR3 loop is CASSPGQGAHYGYTF. CDR3 DNA: TGTGCCAGCAGCCCAGGACAGGGGGCCCACTATGGCTACACCTTC. Full variable domain (outside the CDR3, taken from reference TRBV7-9 and TRBJ1-2): DTGVSQNPRHKITKRGQNVTFRCDPISEHNRLYWYRQTLGQGPEFLTYFQNEAQLEKSRLLSDRFSAERPKGSFSTLEIQRTEQGDSAMYLCASSPGQGAHYGYTFGSGTRLTVV.

CDR3 residues: CASFRRDRHTDTQYF. The CDR3 nucleotides are TGTGCCAGCTTCCGCCGGGACAGACACACAGATACGCAGTATTTT. The chain carries TRBV18 and TRBJ2-3; 7 nucleotides align to TRBD1. Per germline, CDR1 KGHSH and CDR2 LQKENI. The length of the CDR3 is 15 residues. V dropped 7 bases and J dropped 2; count of bases not matched to a gene: 9. Looking up the rest from reference TRBV18 and TRBJ2-3 gives the full variable domain: NAGVMQNPRHLVRRRGQEARLRCSPMKGHSHVYWYRQLPEEGLKFMVYLQKENIIDESGMPKERFSAEFPKEGPSILRIQQVVRGDSAAYFCASFRRDRHTDTQYFGPGTRLTVL.

The chain couples TRBV4-2 to TRBJ2-2; the match to TRBD2 covers 9 bases. The germline CDR1 and CDR2 sequences are LGHNA and YNFKEQ. CDR3 length equals 15 residues. With V trimmed by 1 base and J by 4 bases, 1 base remained unmatched. As DNA, the CDR3 is TGTGCCAGCAGCCAAGGAGCGGGAGGCACCGGGGAGCTGTTTTTT. As protein: CASSQGAGGTGELFF.

This sequence joins TRBV9 and TRBJ2-7, with a possible D match to TRBD2 (6 bases). Per the germline V gene, CDR1 is SGDLS and CDR2 is YYNGEE. Trimming pared 0 bases from V and 6 bases from J, leaving 10 bases between. CDR3 length: 13 amino acids. This CDR3 reads CASSVVPGGEQYF. CDR3 nucleotide sequence: TGTGCCAGCAGCGTAGTCCCCGGGGGCGAGCAGTACTTC.

The chain employs TRBV19 and TRBJ2-3, with a tentative D call TRBD1 (5 bases). The germline V gene encodes CDR1 LNHDA and CDR2 SQIVND (reference sequence). With 5 bases removed from V and 4 bases from J, the gap between germline ends came to 7 bases. The CDR3 sequence is 12 residues long. The CDR3 loop is CASSPRADTQYF. CDR3 sequence (DNA): TGTGCCAGTAGTCCCAGGGCAGATACGCAGTATTTT.

V is TRBV25-1 and J is TRBJ1-2; D ambiguous. With 1 base removed from V and 6 bases from J, the gap between germline ends came to 15 bases. The germline gives CDR1 MGHDK, CDR2 SYGVNS. The CDR3 runs to 15 residues. As DNA, the CDR3 is TGTGCCAGCAGTGAATCCGGTATTACAGCTAATGGCTACACCTTC. Amino acids: CASSESGITANGYTF.

The V call is TRBV7-3, the J call TRBJ2-1, with 9 bases lining up with TRBD2. Trimming took 5 bases from V and 3 from J; bases not matched to a gene: 5. The CDR3 runs 15 residues. The V gene's germline CDR1 is SGHTA and CDR2 FQGTGA. The CDR3 sequence: CASSLRTSDYNEQFF. The CDR3 nucleotides read TGTGCCAGCAGCCTCCGGACTAGCGACTACAATGAGCAGTTCTTC.

This rearrangement joins TRBV23-1 to TRBJ2-7; 9 positions agree with TRBD1. TRBV23-1 belongs to the ORF category, with a function that is uncertain. The CDR3 covers 15 residues. The V and J ends lost 4 bases and 6 bases, in that order; junction bases with no gene match: 10. CDR3 DNA: TGCGCCAGCAGTCGACGCCGGGACAGGGTAGGCGAGCAGTACTTC. Encoded protein: CASSRRRDRVGEQYF.

The chain uses TRBV28 and TRBJ1-2; tentatively, D is TRBD1 (5 bases). Trimming pared 4 bases from V and 10 bases from J, leaving 13 bases between. CDR3 length equals 12 residues. Germline loops: CDR1 MDHEN, CDR2 SYDVKM. The CDR3, as DNA: TGTGCCAGCAGTTGGTGGGGGGGAGACTACACCTTC. Encoded protein: CASSWWGGDYTF.

The chain uses TRBV28 and TRBJ2-3, with D possibly being TRBD2 (7 bases). Germline-derived CDR1 and CDR2 are MDHEN and SYDVKM. V gave up 2 bases and J gave up 1 base, with 10 bases separating them. The CDR3 totals 15 residues. The CDR3 here is CASSLAGAGTDTQYF. The CDR3 region has the DNA TGTGCCAGCAGTTTAGCGGGGGCTGGCACAGATACGCAGTATTTT.

The CDR3 protein is CSVEATGHGNTIYF. As DNA, the CDR3 is TGCAGCGTTGAAGCGACAGGGCACGGAAACACCATATATTTT. The V and J genes are TRBV29-1 and TRBJ1-3; 7 positions agree with TRBD1. The CDR3 loop spans 14 amino acids. The germline V gene has CDR1 SQVTM and CDR2 ANQGSEA. The ends lost 1 base at V and 4 bases at J; junction bases unmatched: 4.

The chain links TRBV28 to TRBJ1-5; D possibly corresponds to TRBD1 (6 bases). This CDR3 comprises 12 residues. Per germline, CDR1 MDHEN and CDR2 SYDVKM. V dropped 8 bases and J dropped 9 bases, with 14 bases sitting between them. DNA of the CDR3: TGTGCCAGCGGAACAGGGTATCCGCCCCAGCATTTT. Amino acids: CASGTGYPPQHF.

The chain has TRBV19 and TRBJ2-2; 7 bases are a match to TRBD2. The CDR3 sequence is 15 residues long. The germline V gene has CDR1 LNHDA and CDR2 SQIVND (reference sequence). Unmatched junction bases numbered 6, after V lost 3 bases and J lost 5 bases. The CDR3 here is CASSIEAGRTGELFF. CDR3 in DNA: TGTGCCAGTAGTATTGAAGCGGGAAGGACCGGGGAGCTGTTTTTT.

V gene TRBV19 combines with J gene TRBJ2-5, with a possible D match to TRBD1 (6 bases). The DNA end is more similar to TRBJ2-7, so the J call may be wrong. The V gene's germline CDR1 is LNHDA and CDR2 SQIVND (reference sequence). The CDR3 is 15 residues long. CDR3 region: CASRRTGRGYYEQYF. CDR3 in DNA: TGTGCCAGTAGGCGAACAGGGAGAGGTTACTACGAGCAGTACTTC.

V usage is TRBV4-1 and J usage is TRBJ1-4, with D perhaps TRBD1 (6 bases). Germline V gene data show CDR1 as MGHRA and CDR2 as YSYEKL. The CDR3 loop spans 16 amino acids. Deletions cut 2 bases from V and 5 bases from J, with 15 bases between. The DNA for the CDR3 is TGCGCCAGCAGCCAAAATGATTACAGGGTCAATGAAAAACTGTTTTTT. Translated, it gives CASSQNDYRVNEKLFF.

The chain is built from TRBV15 and TRBJ2-5; a weak D match, TRBD2 (5 bases). Trimming cost V 3 bases and J 1 base, with 9 bases left between them. The CDR3 covers 14 residues. CDR1 LNHNV and CDR2 YYDKDF come from the germline V gene (reference sequence). This CDR3 reads CATSRGRIQETQYF. CDR3 DNA sequence: TGTGCCACCAGCAGGGGGAGAATCCAAGAGACCCAGTACTTC.

The chain carries TRBV19 and TRBJ2-1, with 15 bases fitting TRBD2. Germline V gene lookup returns CDR1 LNHDA and CDR2 SQIVND (reference sequence). The CDR3 length is 16 residues. Trimming removed 6 bases from V and 9 bases from J; junction bases left unmatched: 9. The CDR3 protein is CASSPRGLAGGFEQFF. The CDR3 nucleotides are TGTGCCAGTAGCCCGAGGGGACTAGCGGGAGGTTTTGAGCAGTTCTTC.

This chain connects TRBV19 to TRBJ1-1, with no clear D. The CDR3 runs to 16 residues. CDR1 and CDR2 from the germline V gene are LNHDA and SQIVND (reference sequence). V lost 1 base and J lost 2, with 14 bases in between. The CDR3, as DNA: TGTGCCAGTAGTATAGCTAGGTCCGGCTTTAACACTGAAGCTTTCTTT. Translating gives CASSIARSGFNTEAFF. Full variable domain (rest looked up from reference TRBV19 and TRBJ1-1): DGGITQSPKYLFRKEGQNVTLSCEQNLNHDAMYWYRQDPGQGLRLIYYSQIVNDFQKGDIAEGYSVSREKKESFPLTVTSAQKNPTAFYLCASSIARSGFNTEAFFGQGTRLTVV.

CDR3 sequence reads: CASSLNRESGYTF. In DNA, the CDR3 is TGTGCCAGCAGCTTAAACAGGGAAAGCGGCTACACCTTC. This chain connects TRBV11-2 to TRBJ1-2; a weak D match, TRBD1 (6 bases). The V end was cut by 2 bases, the J end by 8 bases, with 12 bases between. The CDR3 runs to 13 residues. Germline-derived CDR1 and CDR2 are SGHAT and FQNNGV.

The rearrangement joins TRBV19 to TRBJ2-3, with 10 bases fitting TRBD2. Germline V gives CDR1 LNHDA, CDR2 SQIVND (reference sequence). J lost 3 bases, V lost 4 bases, and 16 bases had no gene match. This CDR3 spans 19 amino acids. The CDR3 nucleotides are TGTGCCAGTAGTAGTGGGATAGCGGGGGGACGGAGGGCGACAGATACGCAGTATTTT. Protein product: CASSSGIAGGRRATDTQYF. The complete variable domain, with remaining parts taken from reference TRBV19 and TRBJ2-3, reads DGGITQSPKYLFRKEGQNVTLSCEQNLNHDAMYWYRQDPGQGLRLIYYSQIVNDFQKGDIAEGYSVSREKKESFPLTVTSAQKNPTAFYLCASSSGIAGGRRATDTQYFGPGTRLTVL.

This sequence joins TRBV6-6 and TRBJ2-7; weak D call: TRBD1 (6 bases). The CDR3 runs 15 residues. With 4 bases removed from V and 0 bases from J, the gap between germline ends came to 13 bases. CDR1 is MNHNY, CDR2 SVGAGI, per germline (reference sequence). CDR3 residues: CASSFKADSSYEQYF. The CDR3 coding sequence is TGTGCCAGCAGTTTCAAAGCGGACAGCTCCTACGAGCAGTACTTC.

The chain recombines TRBV30 with TRBJ1-5, with TRBD1 matching 9 bases. Germline V gives CDR1 GTSNPN, CDR2 SVGIG (reference sequence). V dropped 2 bases and J dropped 0; count of bases not matched to a gene: 5. The CDR3 is made up of 16 amino acids. The CDR3 is CAWSTGTGLSNQPQHF. In nucleotides, the CDR3 is TGTGCCTGGAGTACTGGGACAGGGCTTAGCAATCAGCCCCAGCATTTT.

This clone was seen once. This chain links TRBV6-5 with TRBJ2-7; 11 nucleotides match TRBD2. J lost 2 bases, V lost 8 bases, and 8 bases had no gene match. Germline lookup yields CDR1 MNHEY and CDR2 SVGAGI. The CDR3 is 15 amino acids. DNA for the CDR3: TGTGCCAGCTCTCGACTGACTAGCGGGACCTACGAGCAGTACTTC. Translating it yields CASSRLTSGTYEQYF.

This chain links TRBV30 with TRBJ1-6; perhaps TRBD1 as D (6 bases). Trimming removed 0 bases from V and 0 bases from J, with 15 bases in between. Germline CDR1 GTSNPN, CDR2 SVGIG (reference sequence). The length of the CDR3 is 18 residues. The CDR3 spells CAWSVRTALSSYNSPLHF. CDR3 in DNA: TGTGCCTGGAGTGTACGGACAGCCCTGAGCTCCTATAATTCACCCCTCCACTTT. The whole variable domain, filled in from reference TRBV30 and TRBJ1-6, reads SQTIHQWPATLVQPVGSPLSLECTVEGTSNPNLYWYRQAAGRGLQLLFYSVGIGQISSEVPQNLSASRPQDRQFILSSKKLLLSDSGFYLCAWSVRTALSSYNSPLHFGNGTRLTVT.

The CDR3 DNA follows: TGTGCCAGCAGGGGGGCAGGAGATAATCAGCCCCAGCATTTT. Protein product: CASRGAGDNQPQHF. The chain couples TRBV28 to TRBJ1-5; perhaps TRBD1 as D (6 bases). The CDR3 is made up of 14 amino acids. The germline gives CDR1 MDHEN, CDR2 SYDVKM. Trimming stripped 6 bases from V and 4 bases from J, with 13 bases between.